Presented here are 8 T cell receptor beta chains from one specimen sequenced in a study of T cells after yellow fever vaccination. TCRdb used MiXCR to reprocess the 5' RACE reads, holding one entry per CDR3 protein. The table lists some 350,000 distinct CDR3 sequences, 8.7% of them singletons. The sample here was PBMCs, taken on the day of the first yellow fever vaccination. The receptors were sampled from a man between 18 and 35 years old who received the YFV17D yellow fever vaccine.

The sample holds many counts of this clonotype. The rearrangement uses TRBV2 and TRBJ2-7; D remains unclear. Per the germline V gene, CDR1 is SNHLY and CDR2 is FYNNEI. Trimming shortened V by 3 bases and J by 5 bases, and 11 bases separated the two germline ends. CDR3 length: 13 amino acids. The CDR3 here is CASSEFPRDEQYV. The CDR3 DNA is TGTGCCAGCAGTGAGTTCCCCCGGGACGAGCAGTACGTC.

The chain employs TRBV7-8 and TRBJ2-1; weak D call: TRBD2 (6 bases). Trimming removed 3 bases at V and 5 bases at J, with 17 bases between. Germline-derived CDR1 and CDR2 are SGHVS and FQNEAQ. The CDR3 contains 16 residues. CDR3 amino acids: CASSFRRLVRNNEQFF. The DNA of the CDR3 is TGTGCCAGCAGCTTTCGAAGACTAGTGCGTAACAATGAGCAGTTCTTC.

Here the CDR3 DNA reads TGTGCCAGCAGATCCGCGGGGGCCGGGGGCGGATCACCCCTCCACTTT. This translates into CASRSAGAGGGSPLHF. The chain is built from TRBV7-2 and TRBJ1-6; possible D gene TRBD1, 6 bases. V was trimmed by 6 bases and J by 10 bases, leaving 22 bases between them. This CDR3 comprises 16 residues. Germline CDR1 and CDR2: SGHTA and FQGNSA.

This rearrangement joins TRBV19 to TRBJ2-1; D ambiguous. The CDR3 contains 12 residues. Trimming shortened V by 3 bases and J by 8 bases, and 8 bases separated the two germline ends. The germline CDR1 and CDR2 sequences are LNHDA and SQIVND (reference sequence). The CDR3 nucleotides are TGTGCCAGTAGTATCGCTAGTTATGAGCAGTTCTTC. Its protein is CASSIASYEQFF.

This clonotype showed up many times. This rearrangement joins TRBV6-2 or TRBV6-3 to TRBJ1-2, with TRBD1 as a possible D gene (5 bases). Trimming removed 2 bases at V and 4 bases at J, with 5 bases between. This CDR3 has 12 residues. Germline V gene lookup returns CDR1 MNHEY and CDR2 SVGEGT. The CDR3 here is CASSYDSYGYTF. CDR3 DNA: TGTGCCAGCAGTTACGACAGCTATGGCTACACCTTC.

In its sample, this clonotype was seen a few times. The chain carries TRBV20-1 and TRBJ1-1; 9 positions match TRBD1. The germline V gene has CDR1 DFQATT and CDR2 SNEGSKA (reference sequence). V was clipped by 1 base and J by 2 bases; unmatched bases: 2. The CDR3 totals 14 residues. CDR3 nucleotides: TGCAGTGCTAGAGCAACAGGGGGCAACACTGAAGCTTTCTTT. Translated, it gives CSARATGGNTEAFF.

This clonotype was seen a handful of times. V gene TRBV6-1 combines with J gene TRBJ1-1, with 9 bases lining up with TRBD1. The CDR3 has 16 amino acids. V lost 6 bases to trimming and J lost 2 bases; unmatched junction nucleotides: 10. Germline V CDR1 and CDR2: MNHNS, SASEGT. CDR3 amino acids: CASRTGTGSSNTEAFF. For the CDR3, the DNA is TGTGCCAGCAGGACGGGGACAGGGAGCAGCAACACTGAAGCTTTCTTT.

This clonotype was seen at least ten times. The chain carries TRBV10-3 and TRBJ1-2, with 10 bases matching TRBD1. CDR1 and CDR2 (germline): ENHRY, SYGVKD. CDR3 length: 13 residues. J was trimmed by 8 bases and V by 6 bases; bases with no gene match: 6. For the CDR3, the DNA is TGTGCCATCAGAAAAGGGACAGGGGACGGCTACACCTTC. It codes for CAIRKGTGDGYTF.